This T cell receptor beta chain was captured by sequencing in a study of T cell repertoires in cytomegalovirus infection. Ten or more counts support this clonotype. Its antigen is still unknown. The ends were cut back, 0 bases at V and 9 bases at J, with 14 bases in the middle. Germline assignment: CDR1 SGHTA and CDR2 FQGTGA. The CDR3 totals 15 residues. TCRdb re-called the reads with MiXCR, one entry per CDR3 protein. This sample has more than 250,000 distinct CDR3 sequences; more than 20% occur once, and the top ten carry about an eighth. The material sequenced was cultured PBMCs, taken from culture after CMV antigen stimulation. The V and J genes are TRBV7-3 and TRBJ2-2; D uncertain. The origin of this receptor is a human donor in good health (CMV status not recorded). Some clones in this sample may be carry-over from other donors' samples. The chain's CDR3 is CASSLTAFGARELFF. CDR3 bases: TGTGCCAGCAGCTTAACGGCTTTCGGCGCCCGGGAGCTGTTTTTT.